This TCR beta chain was sequenced in a study of immune evolution from preneoplasia to lung adenocarcinoma. Study results and caveats: Normal lung had highest clonality; later lesions appeared denser, more diverse.

Assay used: immunoSEQ multiplex PCR; TCRdb lists only in-frame clones, some missing. The sample has about 7,400 clones, around 75% seen once. As to this clone: The antigen is undetermined.

Germline CDR1 reads SGDLS; CDR2 reads YYNGEE. The length of the CDR3 is 15 residues. J was trimmed by 1 base and V by 2 bases; bases with no gene match: 3. J is TRBJ2-3 and V is TRBV9, with 8 nucleotides matching TRBD2. Sequencing input: FFPE minimally invasive lung adenocarcinoma tissue. This receptor was identified in a person between 70 and 80 years old with lung adenocarcinoma. CDR3 region: CASSVDSGGTDTQYF. The CDR3 nucleotides are TGTGCCAGCAGCGTGGATAGCGGGGGCACAGATACGCAGTATTTT. Full variable domain (rest looked up from reference TRBV9 and TRBJ2-3): DSGVTQTPKHLITATGQRVTLRCSPRSGDLSVYWYQQSLDQGLQFLIQYYNGEERAKGNILERFSAQQFPDLHSELNLSSLELGDSALYFCASSVDSGGTDTQYFGPGTRLTVL.